This T cell receptor (beta chain) was observed in a study of shared clonotypes between healthy human individuals (TCRdb year 2020). About the full investigation: A few men and two women, aged 18 to 49 years, made up the cohort. To estimate repertoire size and how much clonotype sharing occurs between individuals, the study deeply sequenced the blood TCR repertoires of a handful of healthy adults. To increase sequencing depth and limit assay-specific biases, different laboratories used diverse techniques to prepare libraries and sequence TCR repertoires. Between about 0.85 and 9.5 billion PBMCs per donor were obtained by leukapheresis.

Study-wide conclusions, independent of this receptor: Sampling was restricted to blood, and TCR repertoires in tissues likely differ from the TCR repertoires found in blood. Based on pairwise subsampling, the degree of clonotype sharing among donors was expected to be affected by sequencing depth. Because the study included only a small number of donors, the genetic and exposure-history diversity represented was limited.

The donors were healthy, HIV-negative adults with no recently reported acute infections or vaccinations. Only Caucasian adults living in Nashville, Tennessee, USA were represented among the donors. For unsorted samples, about 90 million PBMCs were counted and genomic DNA was extracted with the QIAamp DNA Blood Mini kit. Blood was obtained by leukapheresis, after which PBMCs were separated by Ficoll-Histopaque density gradient centrifugation and cryopreserved in liquid nitrogen vapor phase. Using the deep immunoSEQ assay, TCR CDR3 regions were amplified from genomic DNA by multiplex PCR. For each cell subset, the extracted genomic DNA was distributed evenly across all wells of several immunoSEQ 96-well plates, and each plate served as one replicate. Each replicate PCR for unsorted PBMC received 300 to 350 ng genomic DNA, equal to about 30,000 T cell genomes. Unsorted PBMC genomic DNA was sequenced across ten immunoSEQ deep assay plates. The purified libraries were quantified using a Qubit 3.0 fluorometer, sized with a Bioanalyzer 2100, and then quantified again using the KAPA Library Quantification kit. Every immunoSEQ 96-well plate was sequenced on a separate single-read 150-cycle Illumina NextSeq 550 flow cell. The paper's processing steps were these. Because the immunoSEQ output included only junctional sequences and no quality scores, the filtering could not be the same as the filtering used for full-length reads. Sequences were annotated with PyIR, a Python wrapper for IgBLAST v1.9, and V/J genes and CDR3 were assigned using IMGT germline references. Any read was removed if the V/J assignment was weak (E-value above 1e-6), the CDR3 was missing, or the read contained stop codons, out-of-frame junctions, or ambiguous translated residues. V3J clonotypes were defined as sequences sharing the same inferred V gene, J gene, and CDR3 amino acid sequence. The percentage overlap between two repertoires was calculated by dividing the number of shared unique clonotypes by the size of the smaller repertoire. RTK rarefaction, the Chao1 estimator, and Recon v2.1 estimates of unobserved clonotypes were used to assess repertoire richness. As stored in TCRdb, this immuneACCESS dataset retains in-frame rearrangements with V and J assigned. A fraction of the clones does not appear; measured against another copy, unresolved V genes explain less than half of the discrepancy, and the remainder lacks a known reason. D and trimming come from the DNA, and the V and J calls and clone size come from that table. Across this sample there are 450,000 to 650,000 clones, with roughly four fifths seen only once. The ten top clones hold about 11% of the sample.

In regard to this clone: Its antigen is currently not known. Base qualities were left out, and no much larger clone turns up one base away.

Sequences SGHTA (CDR1) and FQGNSA (CDR2) are obtained from the germline V gene. Counted from cysteine to phenylalanine, this CDR3 has 15 amino acids. The entry retains the CDR3 DNA only, 45 bases that are in frame from base 1. V trim: 5 bases; J trim: 4 bases; unmatched bases: 6. Sample: PBMCs. The chain couples TRBV7-2 to TRBJ2-1, with 9 bases aligning to TRBD1. This TCR came from a woman aged 35 to 49 in good health. Some clones in this sample may be carry-over from other donors' samples. The CDR3 has the sequence CASSPRQGEYNEQFF. The sequenced DNA is TGTGCCAGCAGCCCAAGACAGGGGGAATACAATGAGCAGTTCTTC. Full variable domain (CDR3 extended with the reference TRBV7-2 and TRBJ2-1 proteins): GAGVSQSPSNKVTEKGKDVELRCDPISGHTALYWYRQSLGQGLEFLIYFQGNSAPDKSGLPSDRFSAERTGGSVSTLTIQRTQQEDSAVYLCASSPRQGEYNEQFFGPGTRLTVL.